One and the same sample provided the 5 T cell receptor beta chains below, sequenced in a study of spatial heterogeneity in lung cancer. Indicated time point: blood at routine non-recurrence follow-up after resection. One entry per CDR3 protein results from TCRdb running MiXCR on the 5' RACE reads. The sample yields roughly 15,000 distinct CDR3 sequences, 15% to 20% seen once. This specimen consisted of PBMCs, obtained at follow-up. Source of these receptors: a male donor with early-stage non-small cell lung cancer.

The CDR3 region has the DNA TGCAGTGCTAGAGATGTCCAGGGGGACACCTACGAGCAGTACTTC. Amino acid sequence: CSARDVQGDTYEQYF. The chain employs TRBV20-1 and TRBJ2-7; 7 bases align to TRBD1. Trimming cost V 0 bases and J 2 bases; bases outside gene matches: 7. The CDR3 consists of 15 residues. From germline, CDR1 is DFQATT and CDR2 SNEGSKA (reference sequence).

This clonotype was counted only a few times. CDR3 loop: CSVVTGGFEAFF. The CDR3 coding sequence is TGCAGCGTTGTCACAGGGGGCTTCGAAGCTTTCTTT. The V gene is TRBV29-1, the J gene TRBJ1-1; 9 bases agree with TRBD1. CDR1 is SQVTM, CDR2 ANQGSEA, per germline. The length of the CDR3 is 12 residues. The ends lost 4 bases at V and 8 bases at J; junction bases unmatched: 5. Using reference TRBV29-1 and TRBJ1-1 for the parts outside the CDR3, the full variable domain is SAVISQKPSRDICQRGTSLTIQCQVDSQVTMMFWYRQQPGQSLTLIATANQGSEATYESGFVIDKFPISRPNLTFSTLTVSNMSPEDSSIYLCSVVTGGFEAFFGQGTRLTVV.

The chain links TRBV19 to TRBJ1-2, with D tentatively TRBD1 (5 bases). Looked up from germline, CDR1 is LNHDA and CDR2 is SQIVND (reference sequence). CDR3 length equals 14 residues. The ends were cut back, 1 base at V and 2 bases at J, with 8 bases in the middle. The CDR3 region has the DNA TGTGCCAGTAGTATAGGTTCAGGGAACTATGGCTACACCTTC. This translates into CASSIGSGNYGYTF. The full variable domain, with the rest looked up from reference TRBV19 and TRBJ1-2, is DGGITQSPKYLFRKEGQNVTLSCEQNLNHDAMYWYRQDPGQGLRLIYYSQIVNDFQKGDIAEGYSVSREKKESFPLTVTSAQKNPTAFYLCASSIGSGNYGYTFGSGTRLTVV.

The rearrangement links TRBV2 to TRBJ1-1, with 7 bases fitting TRBD1. The CDR3 runs 13 residues. V gave up 4 bases and J gave up 5 bases; unmatched junction bases: 4. The germline V gene has CDR1 SNHLY and CDR2 FYNNEI. The CDR3 DNA follows: TGTGCCAGCAGTGGGGACAGTTGGACTGAAGCTTTCTTT. Residues: CASSGDSWTEAFF.

This clonotype was recorded once. The chain couples TRBV24-1 to TRBJ2-1; weak D call: TRBD1 (6 bases). V was pared by 3 bases and J by 6 bases, with 17 bases between. Germline assignment: CDR1 KGHDR and CDR2 SFDVKD. CDR3 size: 16 residues. CDR3 sequence: CATSDPRARGSNEQFF. The CDR3 DNA is TGTGCCACCAGTGATCCCCGGGCTAGGGGGAGCAATGAGCAGTTCTTC.